This TCR beta chain was found in a study of tumor-infiltrating lymphocytes in localized non-small cell lung cancer. Notes on the study in general: Tumors had more T cell infiltration than uninvolved lung, per TCRbeta sequencing and CD3 counts.

Turning to this clone: Its antigen is unidentified.

The V and J ends lost 2 bases and 3 bases respectively, with 8 bases between them. Germline CDR1 and CDR2: MNHEY and SMNVEV (reference sequence). This CDR3 region has 13 residues. Clones were read by immunoSEQ multiplex PCR, and TCRdb kept only the in-frame ones, dropping some. This table has about 14,000 clones, roughly 72% appearing once. This chain uses TRBV27 with TRBJ2-7; D is uncertain. This clonotype originated in a human donor with non-small cell lung cancer. The material sequenced was uninvolved lung tissue not adjacent to the tumor. The CDR3 DNA sequence: TGTGCCAGCAGTTTAGGCCTGGACTACGAGCAGTACTTC. Translated: CASSLGLDYEQYF.